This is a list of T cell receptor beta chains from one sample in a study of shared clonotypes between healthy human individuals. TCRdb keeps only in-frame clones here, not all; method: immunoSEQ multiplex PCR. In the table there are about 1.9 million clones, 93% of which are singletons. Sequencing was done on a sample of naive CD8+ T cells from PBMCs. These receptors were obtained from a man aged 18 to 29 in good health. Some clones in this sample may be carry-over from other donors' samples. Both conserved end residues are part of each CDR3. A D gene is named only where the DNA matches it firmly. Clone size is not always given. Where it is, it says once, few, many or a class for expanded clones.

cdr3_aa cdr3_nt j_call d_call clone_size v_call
CASSEDAQETQYF TGTGCCAGTAGTGAGGATGCCCAAGAGACCCAGTACTTC TRBJ2-5 . . TRBV19
CATSRDPKGSIGEQYF TGTGCCACCAGCAGAGATCCGAAGGGGAGTATAGGCGAGCAGTACTTC TRBJ2-7 . . TRBV15
CSVDPSDPQGEQFF TGCAGCGTTGACCCTAGCGATCCCCAGGGTGAGCAGTTCTTC TRBJ2-1 . . TRBV29-1
CASSPSTGRYEQYF TGCGCCAGCAGCCCATCGACAGGGAGGTACGAGCAGTACTTC TRBJ2-7 . . TRBV5-1
CASRPHWGESSYEQYF TGTGCCAGCAGGCCCCATTGGGGGGAGAGCTCCTACGAGCAGTACTTC TRBJ2-7 . . TRBV27
CASSVESKGTGDDGYTF TGTGCCAGCAGCGTAGAGAGTAAAGGGACAGGGGACGATGGCTACACCTTC TRBJ1-2 TRBD1 . TRBV9
CASSKTGAPSNQPQHF TGTGCCAGCAGCAAAACGGGCGCTCCGAGCAATCAGCCCCAGCATTTT TRBJ1-5 . . TRBV21-1
CASSLSGAGELFF TGTGCCAGCAGCTTATCAGGGGCCGGGGAGCTGTTTTTT TRBJ2-2 . . TRBV7-9
CASSLGVVVEQFF TGTGCCAGCAGCTTAGGGGTAGTGGTTGAGCAGTTCTTC TRBJ2-1 . . TRBV7-2
CASSPPAGRNTEAFF TGCGCCAGCAGCCCACCCGCCGGACGGAACACTGAAGCTTTCTTT TRBJ1-1 . . TRBV4-1
CASSLKGGIYEQYF TGTGCCAGCAGTTTAAAAGGGGGAATCTACGAGCAGTACTTC TRBJ2-7 . . TRBV27
CASSQTSGTFDQPQHF TGCGCCAGCAGCCAGACCTCCGGGACCTTTGATCAGCCCCAGCATTTT TRBJ1-5 . once TRBV4-1
CASSYSIEYEQYF TGTGCCAGCAGTTACTCGATTGAATACGAGCAGTACTTC TRBJ2-7 . . TRBV6-5
CASSSTKTWVSGSYEQYF TGTGCCAGCAGCTCGACCAAAACATGGGTATCTGGCTCCTACGAGCAGTACTTC TRBJ2-7 . . TRBV7-9
CASSDRDTQGELFF TGTGCCAGCAGCGACCGGGACACCCAGGGCGAGCTGTTTTTT TRBJ2-2 . once TRBV7-2
CASSDGGGTDTQYF TGTGCCAGTAGTGACGGTGGGGGCACAGATACGCAGTATTTT TRBJ2-3 . once TRBV19
CASSESFGLAGTGELFF TGCGCCAGCAGTGAGTCGTTCGGACTAGCGGGGACCGGGGAGCTGTTTTTT TRBJ2-2 TRBD2 . TRBV10-2
CASSRPGETGETQYF TGTGCCAGCAGCCGGCCCGGGGAAACAGGAGAGACCCAGTACTTC TRBJ2-5 . . TRBV16
CASSAPGGGNEQFF TGTGCCAGCAGCGCCCCGGGGGGCGGCAATGAGCAGTTCTTC TRBJ2-1 . once TRBV11-3
CASSTFLGRANNEQFF TGTGCCAGCAGCACCTTCCTAGGGCGCGCCAACAATGAGCAGTTCTTC TRBJ2-1 . . TRBV7-9
CATEGGEPLATDTQYF TGTGCCACCGAGGGAGGGGAACCCCTAGCCACAGATACGCAGTATTTT TRBJ2-3 TRBD2 . TRBV15
CSVGGESYNEQFF TGTAGTGTGGGCGGGGAGTCCTACAATGAGCAGTTCTTC TRBJ2-1 . . TRBV28
CASSEEPGQSYNEQFF TGCGCCAGCAGTGAGGAACCGGGACAGTCCTACAATGAGCAGTTCTTC TRBJ2-1 TRBD1 once TRBV10-1
CASSQGRRDGELFF TGTGCCAGCAGCCAAGGTCGCCGAGACGGGGAGCTGTTTTTT TRBJ2-2 . . TRBV14
CASSILPSGKDEQFF TGTGCCAGTAGTATATTGCCTAGCGGGAAGGATGAGCAGTTCTTC TRBJ2-1 TRBD2 once TRBV19
CASSVGVAKNIQYF TGTGCCAGCAGTGTGGGAGTAGCCAAAAACATTCAGTACTTC TRBJ2-4 . . TRBV6-1
CASSLRVSGMETQYF TGTGCCAGCAGCTTAAGGGTTAGCGGGATGGAGACCCAGTACTTC TRBJ2-5 TRBD2 . TRBV7-3
CASRTRRGTGELFF TGTGCCAGCAGGACAAGGCGCGGCACCGGGGAGCTGTTTTTT TRBJ2-2 . . TRBV11-2
CASHPAGGNSEAFF TGTGCCAGTCACCCCGCGGGCGGGAACAGTGAAGCTTTCTTT TRBJ1-1 . . TRBV19
CASTKTDEFNQPQHF TGTGCCAGTACCAAGACAGACGAGTTCAATCAGCCCCAGCATTTT TRBJ1-5 . . TRBV19
CASSGQANSYEQYF TGTGCCAGCAGTGGACAGGCGAACTCCTACGAGCAGTACTTC TRBJ2-7 . . TRBV2
CASSPRVFGPNQPQHF TGTGCCAGCAGTCCGAGGGTGTTCGGGCCCAATCAGCCCCAGCATTTT TRBJ1-5 . once TRBV27
CASSLLIGQGYEQYF TGTGCCAGCAGCCTACTAATCGGACAGGGCTACGAGCAGTACTTC TRBJ2-7 TRBD1 . TRBV28
CASSGPRAKNIQYF TGTGCCAGCAGTGGACCCCGGGCCAAAAACATTCAGTACTTC TRBJ2-4 . . TRBV6-1
CASSLSPGASYEQYF TGTGCCAGCAGCTTATCCCCAGGGGCCTCCTACGAGCAGTACTTC TRBJ2-7 . once TRBV7-3
CASSVGGRETQYF TGCGCCAGCAGTGTCGGTGGGCGAGAGACCCAGTACTTC TRBJ2-5 . . TRBV10-2
CASSPGDTQYF TGTGCCAGCAGCCCGGGAGATACGCAGTATTTT TRBJ2-3 . . TRBV28